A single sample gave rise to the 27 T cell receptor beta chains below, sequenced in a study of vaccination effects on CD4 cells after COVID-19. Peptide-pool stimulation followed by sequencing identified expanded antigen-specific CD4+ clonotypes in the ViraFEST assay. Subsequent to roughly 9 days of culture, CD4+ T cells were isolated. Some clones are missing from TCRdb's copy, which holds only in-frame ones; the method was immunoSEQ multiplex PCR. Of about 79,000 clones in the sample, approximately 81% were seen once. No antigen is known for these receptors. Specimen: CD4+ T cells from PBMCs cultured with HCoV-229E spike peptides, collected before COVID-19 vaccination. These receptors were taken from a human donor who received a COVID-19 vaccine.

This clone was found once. CDR3 in DNA: TGTGCCAGCACCAAAGGGGGAAGCTCTGGGGCCAACGTCCTGACTTTC. Protein: CASTKGGSSGANVLTF. The V gene is TRBV9, the J gene TRBJ2-6; tentative D call: TRBD1 (6 bases). The CDR3 runs to 16 residues. Germline CDR1 is SGDLS and CDR2 is YYNGEE. The V gene lost 6 bases and the J gene lost 0 bases, with 13 bases spanning the gap.

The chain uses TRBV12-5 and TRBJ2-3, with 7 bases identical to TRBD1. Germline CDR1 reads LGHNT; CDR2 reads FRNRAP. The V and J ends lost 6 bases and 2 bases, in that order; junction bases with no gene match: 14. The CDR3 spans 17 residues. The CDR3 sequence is CASGRTRGLFPTDTQYF. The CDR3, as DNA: TGTGCTAGTGGCCGGACGAGGGGGCTCTTCCCCACAGATACGCAGTATTTT.

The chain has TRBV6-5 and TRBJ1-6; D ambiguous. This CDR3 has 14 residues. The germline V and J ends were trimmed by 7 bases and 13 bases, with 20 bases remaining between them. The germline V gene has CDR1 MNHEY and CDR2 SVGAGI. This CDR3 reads CASKRAHRASPLHF. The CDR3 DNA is TGTGCCAGCAAAAGAGCCCACCGGGCCTCCCCCCTCCACTTT.

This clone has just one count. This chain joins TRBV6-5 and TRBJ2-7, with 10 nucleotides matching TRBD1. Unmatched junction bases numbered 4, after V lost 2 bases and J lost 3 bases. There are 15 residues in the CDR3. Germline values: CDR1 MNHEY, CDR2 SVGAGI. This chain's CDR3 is CASSYGTGESYEQYV. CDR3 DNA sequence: TGTGCCAGCAGTTACGGGACAGGGGAAAGCTACGAGCAGTACGTC.

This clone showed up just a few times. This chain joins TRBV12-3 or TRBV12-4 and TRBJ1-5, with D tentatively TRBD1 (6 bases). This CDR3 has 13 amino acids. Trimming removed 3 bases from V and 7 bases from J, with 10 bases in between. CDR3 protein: CASSFGGAQPQHF. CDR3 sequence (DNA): TGTGCCAGCAGTTTTGGGGGGGCACAGCCCCAGCATTTT.

This CDR3 is CAWSQRAQETQYF. The CDR3, as DNA: TGTGCCTGGAGTCAAAGGGCCCAGGAGACCCAGTACTTC. This rearrangement joins TRBV30 to TRBJ2-5; D is unresolved. The CDR3 is 13 amino acids. Between the trimmed V and J ends, which lost 2 bases and 5 bases, there was a span of 12 bases. From germline, CDR1 is GTSNPN and CDR2 SVGIG (reference sequence).

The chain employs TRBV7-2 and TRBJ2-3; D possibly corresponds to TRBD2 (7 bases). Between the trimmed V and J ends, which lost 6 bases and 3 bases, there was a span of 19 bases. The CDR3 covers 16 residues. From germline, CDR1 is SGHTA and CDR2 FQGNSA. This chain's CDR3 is CASRIAGGGGTDTQYF. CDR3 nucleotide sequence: TGTGCCAGCAGAATAGCCGGGGGAGGGGGTACAGATACGCAGTATTTT.

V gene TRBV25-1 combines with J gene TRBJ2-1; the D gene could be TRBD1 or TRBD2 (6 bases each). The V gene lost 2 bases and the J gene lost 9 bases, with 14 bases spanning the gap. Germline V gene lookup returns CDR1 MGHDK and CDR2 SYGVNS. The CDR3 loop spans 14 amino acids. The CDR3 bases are TGTGCCAGCAGTGAAGGGGGGCCGAGGGGTGAGCAGTTCTTC. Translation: CASSEGGPRGEQFF.

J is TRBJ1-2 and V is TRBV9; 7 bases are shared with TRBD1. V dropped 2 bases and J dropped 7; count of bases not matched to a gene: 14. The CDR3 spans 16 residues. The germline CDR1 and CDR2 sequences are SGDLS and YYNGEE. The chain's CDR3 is CASSVPGQASLGGYTF. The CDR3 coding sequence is TGTGCCAGCAGCGTTCCAGGACAGGCTTCACTAGGTGGCTACACCTTC.

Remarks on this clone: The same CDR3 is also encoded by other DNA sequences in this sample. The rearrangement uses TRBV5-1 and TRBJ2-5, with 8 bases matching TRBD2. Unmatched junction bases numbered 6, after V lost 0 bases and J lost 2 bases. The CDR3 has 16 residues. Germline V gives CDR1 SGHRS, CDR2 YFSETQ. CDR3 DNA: TGCGCCAGCAGCTTGGGGACGGGGGGGGCACAAGAGACCCAGTACTTC. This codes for CASSLGTGGAQETQYF.

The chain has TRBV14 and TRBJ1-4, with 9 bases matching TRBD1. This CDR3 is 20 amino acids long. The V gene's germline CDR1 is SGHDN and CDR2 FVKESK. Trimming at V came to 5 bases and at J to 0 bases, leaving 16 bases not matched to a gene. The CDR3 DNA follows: TGTGCCAGCAGCTTAGGCATCAAGACAGGGGGATTGTCAACTAATGAAAAACTGTTTTTT. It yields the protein CASSLGIKTGGLSTNEKLFF. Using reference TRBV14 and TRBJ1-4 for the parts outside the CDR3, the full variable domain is EAGVTQFPSHSVIEKGQTVTLRCDPISGHDNLYWYRRVMGKEIKFLLHFVKESKQDESGMPNNRFLAERTGGTYSTLKVQPAELEDSGVYFCASSLGIKTGGLSTNEKLFFGSGTQLSVL.

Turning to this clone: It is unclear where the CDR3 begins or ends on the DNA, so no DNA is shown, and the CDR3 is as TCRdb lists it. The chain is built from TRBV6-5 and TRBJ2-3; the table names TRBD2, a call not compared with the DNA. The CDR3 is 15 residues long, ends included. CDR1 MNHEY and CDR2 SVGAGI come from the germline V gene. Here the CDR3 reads CASSSSGFSTDTQYF.

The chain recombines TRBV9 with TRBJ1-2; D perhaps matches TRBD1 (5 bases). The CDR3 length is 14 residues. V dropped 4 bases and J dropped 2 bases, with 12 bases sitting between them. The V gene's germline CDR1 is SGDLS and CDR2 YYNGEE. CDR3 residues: CASSPDRGNYGYTF. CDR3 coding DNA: TGTGCCAGCAGCCCAGACAGAGGGAACTATGGCTACACCTTC. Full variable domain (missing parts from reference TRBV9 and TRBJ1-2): DSGVTQTPKHLITATGQRVTLRCSPRSGDLSVYWYQQSLDQGLQFLIQYYNGEERAKGNILERFSAQQFPDLHSELNLSSLELGDSALYFCASSPDRGNYGYTFGSGTRLTVV.

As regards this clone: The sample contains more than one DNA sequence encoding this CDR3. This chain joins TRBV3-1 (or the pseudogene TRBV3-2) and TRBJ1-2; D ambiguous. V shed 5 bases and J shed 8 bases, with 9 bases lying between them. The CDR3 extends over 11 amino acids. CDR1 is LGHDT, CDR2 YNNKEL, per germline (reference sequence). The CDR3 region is CASSALTGYTF. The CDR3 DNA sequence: TGTGCCAGCAGCGCCCTGACAGGCTACACCTTC.

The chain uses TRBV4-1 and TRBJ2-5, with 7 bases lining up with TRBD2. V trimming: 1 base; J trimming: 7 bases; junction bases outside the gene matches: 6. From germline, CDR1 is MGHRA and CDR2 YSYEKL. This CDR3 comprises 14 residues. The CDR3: CASSQGGGSGTQYF. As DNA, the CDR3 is TGCGCCAGCAGCCAAGGGGGGGGATCGGGGACCCAGTACTTC.

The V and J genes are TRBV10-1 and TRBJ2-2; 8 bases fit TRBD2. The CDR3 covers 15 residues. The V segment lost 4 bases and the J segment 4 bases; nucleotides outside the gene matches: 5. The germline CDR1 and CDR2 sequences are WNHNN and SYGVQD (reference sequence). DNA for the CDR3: TGCGCCAGCAGTGGGGCTAGCGGGCTCACCGGGGAGCTGTTTTTT. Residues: CASSGASGLTGELFF.

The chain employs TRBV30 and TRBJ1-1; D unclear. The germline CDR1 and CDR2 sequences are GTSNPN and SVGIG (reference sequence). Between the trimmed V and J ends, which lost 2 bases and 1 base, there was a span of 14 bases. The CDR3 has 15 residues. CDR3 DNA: TGTGCCTGGAGTTATTTTGGACGGAAGAACACTGAAGCTTTCTTT. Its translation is CAWSYFGRKNTEAFF.

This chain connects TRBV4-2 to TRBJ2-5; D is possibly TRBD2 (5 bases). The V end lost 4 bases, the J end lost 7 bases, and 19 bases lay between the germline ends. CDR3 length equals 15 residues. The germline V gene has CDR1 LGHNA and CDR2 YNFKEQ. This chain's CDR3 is CASSPELVLSPTQYF. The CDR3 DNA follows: TGTGCCAGCAGCCCCGAACTAGTCTTGTCCCCGACCCAGTACTTC.

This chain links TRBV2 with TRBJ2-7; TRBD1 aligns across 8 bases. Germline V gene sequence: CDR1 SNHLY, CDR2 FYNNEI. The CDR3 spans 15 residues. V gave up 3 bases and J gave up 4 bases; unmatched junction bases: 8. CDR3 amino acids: CASSEQGAGGYEQYV. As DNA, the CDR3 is TGTGCCAGCAGTGAGCAGGGGGCAGGGGGATACGAGCAGTACGTC.

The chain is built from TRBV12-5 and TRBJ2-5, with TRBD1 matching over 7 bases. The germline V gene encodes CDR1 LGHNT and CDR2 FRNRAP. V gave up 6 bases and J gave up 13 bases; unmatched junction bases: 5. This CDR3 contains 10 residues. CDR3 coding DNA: TGTGCTAGTGGCCGGGACAGTTGGTACTTC. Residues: CASGRDSWYF.

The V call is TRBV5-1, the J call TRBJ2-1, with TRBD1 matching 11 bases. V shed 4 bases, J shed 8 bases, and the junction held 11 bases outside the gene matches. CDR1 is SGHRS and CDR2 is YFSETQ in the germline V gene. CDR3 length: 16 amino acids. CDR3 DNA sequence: TGCGCCAGCAGCCCTATCGCCGGGACAGGGGGTGATGAGCAGTTCTTC. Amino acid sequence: CASSPIAGTGGDEQFF.

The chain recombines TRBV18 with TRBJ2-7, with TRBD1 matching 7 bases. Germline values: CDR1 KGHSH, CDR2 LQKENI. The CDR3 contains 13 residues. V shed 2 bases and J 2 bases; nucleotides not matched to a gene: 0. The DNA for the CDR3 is TGTGCCAGCTCACCAGGGACAGCCTACGAGCAGTACGTC. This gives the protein CASSPGTAYEQYV.

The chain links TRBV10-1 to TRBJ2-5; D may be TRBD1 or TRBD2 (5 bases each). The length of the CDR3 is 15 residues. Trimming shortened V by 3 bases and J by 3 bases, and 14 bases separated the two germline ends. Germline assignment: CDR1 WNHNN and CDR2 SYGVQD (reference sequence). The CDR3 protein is CASSDGLGPKETQYF. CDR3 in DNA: TGCGCCAGCAGTGATGGGCTGGGACCGAAAGAGACCCAGTACTTC.

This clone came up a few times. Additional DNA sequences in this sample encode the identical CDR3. For the CDR3, the DNA is TGTGCCAGTAGTCGAGGGTCCTACAATGAGCAGTTCTTC. Protein: CASSRGSYNEQFF. The gene calls are TRBV19 and TRBJ2-1; a weak D match, TRBD2 (5 bases). This CDR3 region has 13 residues. Germline V lookup: CDR1 LNHDA, CDR2 SQIVND (reference sequence). With 5 bases removed from V and 1 base from J, the gap between germline ends came to 6 bases.

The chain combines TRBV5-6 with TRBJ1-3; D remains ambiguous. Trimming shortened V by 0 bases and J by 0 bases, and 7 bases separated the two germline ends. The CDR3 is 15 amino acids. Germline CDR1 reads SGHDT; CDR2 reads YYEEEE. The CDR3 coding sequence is TGTGCCAGCAGCTTGGTGGGGTTCTCTGGAAACACCATATATTTT. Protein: CASSLVGFSGNTIYF. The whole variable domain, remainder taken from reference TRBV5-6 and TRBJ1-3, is DAGVTQSPTHLIKTRGQQVTLRCSPKSGHDTVSWYQQALGQGPQFIFQYYEEEERQRGNFPDRFSGHQFPNYSSELNVNALLLGDSALYLCASSLVGFSGNTIYFGEGSWLTVV.

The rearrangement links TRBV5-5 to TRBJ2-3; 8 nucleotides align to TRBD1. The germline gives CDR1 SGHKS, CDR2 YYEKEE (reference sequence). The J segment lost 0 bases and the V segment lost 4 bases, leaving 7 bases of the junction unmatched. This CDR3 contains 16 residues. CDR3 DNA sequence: TGTGCCAGCAGCCCCCGGACAGGGACTAGCACAGATACGCAGTATTTT. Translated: CASSPRTGTSTDTQYF.

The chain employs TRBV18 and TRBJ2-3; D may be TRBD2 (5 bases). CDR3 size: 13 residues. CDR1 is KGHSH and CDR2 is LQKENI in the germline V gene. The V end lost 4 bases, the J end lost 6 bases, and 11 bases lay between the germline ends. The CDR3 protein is CASSLASLDTQYF. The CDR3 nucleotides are TGTGCCAGCTCACTAGCGAGCTTGGATACGCAGTATTTT.